These 21 T cell receptor beta chains were sequenced from one sample in a study of T cell repertoires in cytomegalovirus infection. TCRdb processed the reads anew with MiXCR; each CDR3 protein has one entry. The data show just over 300,000 distinct CDR3 sequences, roughly a sixth seen once. Source material: PBMCs. These receptors were collected from a human donor in good health (CMV status not recorded). Some clones in this sample may be carry-over from other donors' samples.

The V call is TRBV6-1, the J call TRBJ1-2; D ambiguous. Germline CDR1 MNHNS, CDR2 SASEGT. The length of the CDR3 is 13 residues. V was clipped by 6 bases and J by 5 bases, with 13 bases between them. In DNA form, the CDR3 reads TGTGCCAGCAGGCCATTAAACCTTTATGGCTACACCTTC. Protein product: CASRPLNLYGYTF.

This clonotype was seen a handful of times. The V call is TRBV18, the J call TRBJ1-1; D not resolved. The ends were cut back, 6 bases at V and 3 bases at J, with 11 bases in the middle. The germline CDR1 and CDR2 sequences are KGHSH and LQKENI. This CDR3 comprises 13 residues. This CDR3 is CASSATRDTEAFF. The CDR3 DNA reads as TGTGCCAGCTCCGCGACTAGGGACACTGAAGCTTTCTTT.

This clonotype was seen a handful of times. The rearrangement uses TRBV25-1 and TRBJ2-7, with TRBD2 matching 13 bases. The CDR3 contains 15 residues. The germline V gene has CDR1 MGHDK and CDR2 SYGVNS. V was pared by 4 bases and J by 3 bases, with 3 bases of the junction left unmatched. The CDR3 DNA sequence: TGTGCCAGCAGTGTTGGGACTAGCGGGGTCTACGAGCAGTACTTC. This gives the protein CASSVGTSGVYEQYF.

This clonotype was counted a few times. The gene calls are TRBV23-1 and TRBJ1-5; D is possibly TRBD1 (5 bases). TRBV23-1 qualifies as an ORF whose function is uncertain. The CDR3 has 16 amino acids. The germline V and J ends were trimmed by 2 bases and 0 bases, with 11 bases remaining between them. The CDR3 coding sequence is TGCGCCAGCAGTCAACCAGGGCTTTATAGCAATCAGCCCCAGCATTTT. Amino acid sequence: CASSQPGLYSNQPQHF.

This chain joins TRBV28 and TRBJ2-1; D is possibly TRBD1 or TRBD2 (6 bases each). The CDR3 has 14 amino acids. V lost 6 bases, J lost 8 bases, and 17 bases lay in between. Germline V lookup: CDR1 MDHEN, CDR2 SYDVKM. The CDR3 bases are TGTGCCAGCAGCCCCCTCTTGGGGGGCCATGAGCAGTTCTTC. Translated, it gives CASSPLLGGHEQFF.

At least ten counts were recorded for this clonotype. The chain links TRBV4-1 to TRBJ2-7; possibly TRBD1 for D (6 bases). Germline V gene lookup returns CDR1 MGHRA and CDR2 YSYEKL. This CDR3 is 14 amino acids long. V lost 2 bases and J lost 1, with 9 bases in between. The CDR3 is CASSQWTESYEQYF. The CDR3 nucleotides read TGCGCCAGCAGCCAATGGACAGAGTCCTACGAGCAGTACTTC.

The chain employs TRBV27 and TRBJ2-7, with D perhaps given as TRBD1 or TRBD2 (5 bases each). V lost 1 base and J lost 3, with 10 bases in between. CDR3 length: 14 amino acids. The germline V gene encodes CDR1 MNHEY and CDR2 SMNVEV (reference sequence). The CDR3 region is CASSLWGYGYEQYF. The DNA for the CDR3 is TGTGCCAGCAGTTTATGGGGGTACGGCTACGAGCAGTACTTC.

The V call is TRBV12-3 or TRBV12-4, the J call TRBJ2-5; maybe TRBD2 (6 bases). Trimming pared 7 bases from V and 4 bases from J, leaving 13 bases between. CDR3 length: 13 amino acids. The CDR3 coding sequence is TGTGCCAGCACCCCGGGGGAGGTAGAGACCCAGTACTTC. It specifies CASTPGEVETQYF.

This clonotype was counted ten times or more. V gene TRBV6-1 combines with J gene TRBJ1-5, with 7 positions matching TRBD1. Per the germline V gene, CDR1 is MNHNS and CDR2 is SASEGT. The CDR3 is 16 amino acids. V lost 6 bases and J lost 2; bases outside the gene matches: 10. The CDR3 here is CASSFNRGGGNQPQHF. As DNA, the CDR3 is TGTGCCAGCAGCTTTAACAGGGGTGGGGGCAATCAGCCCCAGCATTTT.

This clonotype has more than one count but fewer than ten. V usage is TRBV4-1 and J usage is TRBJ1-1; no firm D call. The CDR3 is made up of 18 amino acids. Deletions cut 1 base from V and 7 bases from J, with 25 bases between. The germline gives CDR1 MGHRA, CDR2 YSYEKL. The DNA of the CDR3 is TGCGCCAGCAGCCAAGGGGTGTCGGTGGGAGGATTAATCTATGAAGCTTTCTTT. It yields the protein CASSQGVSVGGLIYEAFF.

The V call is TRBV12-3 or TRBV12-4, the J call TRBJ2-7, with 7 bases fitting TRBD2. V dropped 3 bases and J dropped 10; count of bases not matched to a gene: 6. The length of the CDR3 is 12 residues. CDR3 protein: CASSFARGEQYF. The CDR3 nucleotides are TGTGCCAGCAGTTTCGCTCGGGGGGAACAGTACTTC.

This clonotype was counted many times. J is TRBJ1-3 and V is TRBV7-8; D gene ambiguous. Germline V gene sequence: CDR1 SGHVS, CDR2 FQNEAQ. Trimming pared 4 bases from V and 6 bases from J, leaving 16 bases between. The CDR3 loop spans 15 amino acids. The CDR3 sequence: CASSWAGQSENTIYF. CDR3 DNA: TGTGCCAGCAGCTGGGCGGGCCAGTCCGAAAACACCATATATTTT.

This clonotype was counted only a few times. The chain employs TRBV18 and TRBJ1-4; TRBD1 matches 9 bases. Germline V gene data show CDR1 as KGHSH and CDR2 as LQKENI. The CDR3 has 15 residues. V shed 0 bases, J shed 8 bases, and the junction held 4 bases outside the gene matches. CDR3 coding DNA: TGTGCCAGCTCACCACCGGGACAGGGCTGGGAAAAACTGTTTTTT. Its translation: CASSPPGQGWEKLFF.

This clonotype was seen a handful of times. The V gene is TRBV28, the J gene TRBJ2-7; D call uncertain. The CDR3 consists of 12 residues. Looked up from germline, CDR1 is MDHEN and CDR2 is SYDVKM. V lost 0 bases and J 5 bases, leaving 5 bases between the germline ends. The CDR3 DNA sequence: TGTGCCAGCAGTTTATGGGGAAACGAGCAGTACTTC. Its protein is CASSLWGNEQYF.

V usage is TRBV29-1 and J usage is TRBJ1-1, with D perhaps TRBD1 (5 bases). The CDR3 contains 14 residues. The germline V and J ends were trimmed by 6 bases and 1 base, with 15 bases remaining between them. CDR1 and CDR2 (germline): SQVTM, ANQGSEA. The CDR3 DNA follows: TGCAGCGTCCACGCCCGAACAGGGAACACTGAAGCTTTCTTT. This encodes CSVHARTGNTEAFF.

Ten or more counts support this clonotype. This rearrangement joins TRBV12-3 or TRBV12-4 to TRBJ1-6; D is possibly TRBD1 (6 bases). Between the trimmed V and J ends, which lost 5 bases and 7 bases, there was a span of 12 bases. This CDR3 spans 14 amino acids. The CDR3: CASSPGQSNSPLHF. CDR3 DNA sequence: TGTGCCAGCAGTCCTGGACAGTCAAATTCACCCCTCCACTTT.

The J gene is TRBJ2-1, the V gene TRBV7-2; 9 nucleotides align to TRBD2. V dropped 4 bases and J dropped 1; count of bases not matched to a gene: 5. This CDR3 region has 16 residues. Per germline, CDR1 SGHTA and CDR2 FQGNSA. Here the CDR3 reads CASSSRGGHSYNEQFF. CDR3 sequence (DNA): TGTGCCAGCAGCTCGCGGGGGGGCCATTCCTACAATGAGCAGTTCTTC. The full variable domain, with the rest looked up from reference TRBV7-2 and TRBJ2-1, is GAGVSQSPSNKVTEKGKDVELRCDPISGHTALYWYRQSLGQGLEFLIYFQGNSAPDKSGLPSDRFSAERTGGSVSTLTIQRTQQEDSAVYLCASSSRGGHSYNEQFFGPGTRLTVL.

V and J are TRBV9 and TRBJ1-2; maybe TRBD1 (5 bases). CDR3 size: 14 residues. V lost 4 bases and J 2 bases, leaving 12 bases between the germline ends. Germline V CDR1 and CDR2: SGDLS, YYNGEE. CDR3 DNA: TGTGCCAGCAGCTCAGGGTTGGGAAACTATGGCTACACCTTC. It translates to CASSSGLGNYGYTF.

As DNA, the CDR3 is TGCAGTGCTAGGGTACAGGGGCGGGGTGGCTACACCTTC. It yields the protein CSARVQGRGGYTF. The chain recombines TRBV20-1 with TRBJ1-2; 7 nucleotides match TRBD1. Germline-derived CDR1 and CDR2 are DFQATT and SNEGSKA (reference sequence). The CDR3 length is 13 residues. V shed 3 bases, J shed 7 bases, and the junction held 8 bases outside the gene matches.

This clonotype was detected ten times or more. This chain connects TRBV20-1 to TRBJ1-1, with 7 bases lining up with TRBD1. The CDR3 runs to 15 residues. The V segment lost 5 bases and the J segment 4 bases; nucleotides outside the gene matches: 13. The germline gives CDR1 DFQATT, CDR2 SNEGSKA (reference sequence). The CDR3 sequence: CSARRQGLRGTEAFF. The CDR3 DNA reads TGCAGTGCTCGACGACAGGGACTTAGGGGCACTGAAGCTTTCTTT.

This clonotype was seen a handful of times. The chain is built from TRBV4-2 and TRBJ1-2, with 8 nucleotides matching TRBD1. The CDR3 length is 13 residues. J was trimmed by 10 bases and V by 3 bases; bases with no gene match: 7. Germline CDR1 and CDR2: LGHNA and YNFKEQ. The CDR3 region is CASSHQGTGDYTF. CDR3 bases: TGTGCCAGCAGCCATCAAGGGACAGGCGACTACACCTTC.